Following are 2 T cell receptor beta chains from one sample sequenced in a study of identical twins. TCRdb analysed the 5' RACE reads with MiXCR anew, one entry per CDR3 protein. The top ten hold 10% to 15% of the sample, which has 420,000 or so distinct CDR3 sequences, around 20% seen once. The sequenced material came from naive T cells sorted from blood. The source is a man aged 45-60 years in good health.

The CDR3 bases are TGTGCCAACCACAGGGGGGTGAACTATGGCTACACCTTC. This sequence encodes CANHRGVNYGYTF. The rearrangement links TRBV2 to TRBJ1-2, with 8 positions matching TRBD1. V was pared by 10 bases and J by 2 bases, with 6 bases of the junction left unmatched. The length of the CDR3 is 13 residues. CDR1 is SNHLY and CDR2 is FYNNEI in the germline V gene. Looking up the rest from reference TRBV2 and TRBJ1-2 gives the full variable domain: EPEVTQTPSHQVTQMGQEVILRCVPISNHLYFYWYRQILGQKVEFLVSFYNNEISEKSEIFDDQFSVERPDGSNFTLKIRSTKLEDSAMYFCANHRGVNYGYTFGSGTRLTVV.

There are many counts of this clonotype. CDR3 residues: CASSRTSGNTDTQYF. The CDR3 DNA reads as TGTGCCAGCAGCCGGACTAGCGGCAACACAGATACGCAGTATTTT. This chain joins TRBV7-9 and TRBJ2-3, with 10 bases aligning to TRBD2. V was clipped by 5 bases and J by 2 bases; unmatched bases: 4. Germline V gene data show CDR1 as SEHNR and CDR2 as FQNEAQ (reference sequence). The CDR3 consists of 15 residues.